One sample yielded the 22 T cell receptor beta chains listed below, sequenced in a study of Ad26.COV2.S vaccination and SARS-CoV-2 variants (dated by TCRdb to the early 2020s). Library generation was performed with the immunoSEQ multiplex PCR assay. What TCRdb holds here is the immuneACCESS table cut down to in-frame rearrangements. Part of the clones is not present; checked against another copy, under half of the missing clones reflect an unresolved V gene, and the others are unexplained. This sample comprises 410,000 or so clones, more than 80% of them detected only once. In total, the top ten clones hold 9% to 15% of the sample. This specimen's treatment or condition label, per the study, means: roughly 19 received Ad26.COV2.S at low or high dose, single or two shots; roughly 5 received placebo; per-sample allocation not given. Repertoires of vaccine and placebo recipients were sequenced from samples collected on day 63 after the first injection.

This specimen consisted of peripheral blood, obtained in a trial of Ad26.COV2.S vaccine versus placebo. The receptors here all came from a person aged 18-65 years who received the Ad26.COV2.S COVID-19 vaccine or a placebo.

This chain joins TRBV28 and TRBJ2-3, with D perhaps TRBD1 (5 bases). The CDR3 has 12 residues. CDR1 and CDR2 (germline): MDHEN, SYDVKM. V shed 6 bases and J shed 5 bases, with 9 bases lying between them. CDR3 in amino acids: CASRGQIDTQYF. The CDR3 nucleotides are TGTGCCAGCAGGGGGCAGATAGATACGCAGTATTTT.

This clone was counted a single time. The chain links TRBV9 to TRBJ1-3; weak D call: TRBD1 (5 bases). This CDR3 comprises 18 residues. The ends were cut back, 1 base at V and 0 bases at J, with 17 bases in the middle. Per the germline V gene, CDR1 is SGDLS and CDR2 is YYNGEE. CDR3 nucleotide sequence: TGTGCCAGCAGCGTAACGAATCGGGGCTCGAGCTCTGGAAACACCATATATTTT. Its protein is CASSVTNRGSSSGNTIYF. Using reference TRBV9 and TRBJ1-3 for the parts outside the CDR3, the full variable domain is DSGVTQTPKHLITATGQRVTLRCSPRSGDLSVYWYQQSLDQGLQFLIQYYNGEERAKGNILERFSAQQFPDLHSELNLSSLELGDSALYFCASSVTNRGSSSGNTIYFGEGSWLTVV.

The V and J genes are TRBV28 and TRBJ2-1; 8 bases are a match to TRBD2. Germline CDR1 and CDR2: MDHEN and SYDVKM. The trim removed 2 bases at V and 8 bases at J, leaving 5 bases unmatched. This CDR3 has 14 amino acids. The CDR3 sequence is CASSLGAGGYEQFF. CDR3 DNA sequence: TGTGCCAGCAGTTTAGGGGCGGGAGGCTATGAGCAGTTCTTC.

This chain links TRBV3-1 (or the pseudogene TRBV3-2) with TRBJ2-7, with no clear D. The length of the CDR3 is 15 residues. V was clipped by 0 bases and J by 2 bases, with 11 bases between them. Germline values: CDR1 LGHDT, CDR2 YNNKEL (reference sequence). CDR3 nucleotides: TGTGCCAGCAGCCAAGATGTTTCGGCAGCCTACGAGCAGTACTTC. It codes for CASSQDVSAAYEQYF.

This chain connects TRBV6-5 to TRBJ1-4; no reliable D call. Germline lookup yields CDR1 MNHEY and CDR2 SVGAGI. This CDR3 contains 15 residues. Trimming removed 6 bases at V and 0 bases at J, with 11 bases between. In DNA form, the CDR3 reads TGTGCCAGCAGCCCGCACAGTCCAACTAATGAAAAACTGTTTTTT. Its protein is CASSPHSPTNEKLFF.

J is TRBJ2-1 and V is TRBV30, with 7 bases lining up with TRBD1. V was clipped by 5 bases and J by 2 bases; unmatched bases: 3. Germline CDR1 GTSNPN, CDR2 SVGIG (reference sequence). The CDR3 consists of 13 residues. Here the CDR3 DNA reads TGTGCCTGGGGGGACAGCCCCTACAATGAGCAGTTCTTC. Encoded protein: CAWGDSPYNEQFF.

The rearrangement links TRBV7-9 to TRBJ2-1, with 13 bases lining up with TRBD2. This CDR3 contains 16 residues. V shed 2 bases and J 10 bases; nucleotides not matched to a gene: 8. Germline values: CDR1 SEHNR, CDR2 FQNEAQ (reference sequence). CDR3 bases: TGTGCCAGCAGCTTATTCTGGACTAGCGGGAGTAGCGAGCAGTTCTTC. Translation: CASSLFWTSGSSEQFF.

V is TRBV29-1 and J is TRBJ2-7; 9 bases are a match to TRBD2. The CDR3 is made up of 13 amino acids. CDR1 is SQVTM and CDR2 is ANQGSEA in the germline V gene. J gave up 6 bases and V 6 bases, and 9 bases lay outside the gene matches. The CDR3, as DNA: TGCAGCGTGGATAGCGGGAGAGGCTCCGAGCAGTACTTC. Translated: CSVDSGRGSEQYF.

V is TRBV2 and J is TRBJ2-1; no firm D call. The CDR3 runs 14 residues. Germline loops: CDR1 SNHLY, CDR2 FYNNEI. V shed 6 bases and J shed 0 bases, with 9 bases lying between them. This CDR3 is CASRDSSSYNEQFF. CDR3 DNA sequence: TGTGCCAGCAGGGATTCAAGCTCCTACAATGAGCAGTTCTTC.

This clone occurred a few times. The V gene is TRBV18, the J gene TRBJ2-2; D may be TRBD1 (6 bases). The length of the CDR3 is 13 residues. Trimming cost V 6 bases and J 7 bases, with 12 bases left between them. Germline V gene sequence: CDR1 KGHSH, CDR2 LQKENI. CDR3 in DNA: TGTGCCAGCTCCCACAGGGCGGGCGGGGAGCTGTTTTTT. As protein: CASSHRAGGELFF. The whole variable domain, filled in from reference TRBV18 and TRBJ2-2, reads NAGVMQNPRHLVRRRGQEARLRCSPMKGHSHVYWYRQLPEEGLKFMVYLQKENIIDESGMPKERFSAEFPKEGPSILRIQQVVRGDSAAYFCASSHRAGGELFFGEGSRLTVL.

The chain recombines TRBV7-9 with TRBJ2-5; 8 bases match TRBD2. V was clipped by 5 bases and J by 2 bases; unmatched bases: 4. The CDR3 runs to 14 residues. The germline CDR1 and CDR2 sequences are SEHNR and FQNEAQ (reference sequence). This CDR3 is CASSPAGEQETQYF. The CDR3 region has the DNA TGTGCCAGCAGCCCAGCGGGAGAACAAGAGACCCAGTACTTC.

The chain has TRBV7-9 and TRBJ1-2; TRBD1 matches 10 bases. This CDR3 region has 13 residues. CDR1 SEHNR and CDR2 FQNEAQ come from the germline V gene (reference sequence). Unmatched junction bases numbered 8, after V lost 7 bases and J lost 9 bases. The CDR3 DNA follows: TGTGCCAGCATGGGACAGGGGATTAGCAGCTACACCTTC. Amino acid sequence: CASMGQGISSYTF. Drawing the rest from reference TRBV7-9 and TRBJ1-2, the complete variable domain is DTGVSQNPRHKITKRGQNVTFRCDPISEHNRLYWYRQTLGQGPEFLTYFQNEAQLEKSRLLSDRFSAERPKGSFSTLEIQRTEQGDSAMYLCASMGQGISSYTFGSGTRLTVV.

The chain has TRBV2 and TRBJ2-7, with 12 bases fitting TRBD2. With 5 bases clipped from V and 3 bases from J, the junction kept 5 bases outside the gene matches. Germline-derived CDR1 and CDR2 are SNHLY and FYNNEI. The CDR3 consists of 15 residues. CDR3 DNA: TGTGCCAGCAGTACGGGACTAGCGGGTCTCTACGAGCAGTACTTC. Translating gives CASSTGLAGLYEQYF.

The chain joins TRBV2 to TRBJ2-7; the D gene could be TRBD1 or TRBD2 (5 bases each). In germline, CDR1 is SNHLY, CDR2 FYNNEI. The CDR3 consists of 15 residues. V shed 6 bases and J shed 5 bases, with 20 bases lying between them. The CDR3 spells CASRGTEDWSDEQYF. Here the CDR3 DNA reads TGTGCCAGCAGGGGGACCGAGGACTGGTCGGACGAGCAGTACTTC. Looking up the rest from reference TRBV2 and TRBJ2-7 gives the full variable domain: EPEVTQTPSHQVTQMGQEVILRCVPISNHLYFYWYRQILGQKVEFLVSFYNNEISEKSEIFDDQFSVERPDGSNFTLKIRSTKLEDSAMYFCASRGTEDWSDEQYFGPGTRLTVT.

V usage is TRBV21-1 and J usage is TRBJ2-5; TRBD2, the table's D call, lacks a check against the DNA. TRBV21-1 is a pseudogene locus. CDR3 size: 22 residues. CDR3 sequence (DNA): TGTGCCAGCACCCATGACCATTTGGGCGAGACTAGCGGGAGGGTTAAAAAAGAGACCCAGTACTTC. Translating it yields CASTHDHLGETSGRVKKETQYF.

The chain is built from TRBV6-5 and TRBJ2-7; maybe TRBD1 (5 bases). Germline CDR1 reads MNHEY; CDR2 reads SVGAGI. This CDR3 contains 14 residues. The V end was cut by 6 bases, the J end by 2 bases, with 14 bases between. Here the CDR3 reads CASSLNRLAYEQYF. CDR3 nucleotides: TGTGCCAGCAGCCTTAACAGGTTAGCCTACGAGCAGTACTTC.

This sequence joins TRBV4-3 and TRBJ1-6; TRBD1 is a possible D gene (5 bases). The ends were cut back, 0 bases at V and 10 bases at J, with 16 bases in the middle. Germline V CDR1 and CDR2: LGHNA, YSLEER. The CDR3 has 16 amino acids. CDR3 bases: TGCGCCAGCAGCCAAGATTGGGGGGTAGTGGGCTCACCCCTCCACTTT. Protein sequence: CASSQDWGVVGSPLHF.

This clone was picked up one time. This chain joins TRBV4-3 and TRBJ2-1; 10 nucleotides align to TRBD2. The CDR3 consists of 22 residues. V dropped 0 bases and J dropped 0; count of bases not matched to a gene: 17. Germline lookup yields CDR1 LGHNA and CDR2 YSLEER. The CDR3 is CASSQDVIGLAGGQSSYNEQFF. The CDR3 region has the DNA TGCGCCAGCAGCCAAGATGTTATAGGATTAGCGGGAGGTCAGAGCTCCTACAATGAGCAGTTCTTC.

The chain recombines TRBV4-2 with TRBJ2-5; TRBD2 agrees at 13 bases. The junction had 5 bases not matched to a gene; V was cut back by 4 bases and J by 3 bases. Germline V gene lookup returns CDR1 LGHNA and CDR2 YNFKEQ. CDR3 length equals 16 residues. In nucleotides, the CDR3 is TGTGCCAGCAGCCCCGGGACTAGCGGGGCAAAAGAGACCCAGTACTTC. It specifies CASSPGTSGAKETQYF.

The V and J genes are TRBV3-1 (or the pseudogene TRBV3-2) and TRBJ2-7; tentative D call: TRBD2 (5 bases). With 1 base removed from V and 8 bases from J, the gap between germline ends came to 18 bases. From germline, CDR1 is LGHDT and CDR2 YNNKEL (reference sequence). The CDR3 loop spans 15 amino acids. The CDR3, as DNA: TGTGCCAGCAGCCAAGCTCCAGCGGAGCAAGGGAAGCAGTACTTC. It translates to CASSQAPAEQGKQYF.

The V and J genes are TRBV9 and TRBJ2-1; 11 bases align to TRBD2. The V gene's germline CDR1 is SGDLS and CDR2 YYNGEE. There are 14 residues in the CDR3. After removal of 7 bases from V and 5 bases from J, the junction contained 5 bases not matched to a gene. The CDR3 is CASGSSGRNNEQFF. The CDR3 DNA reads as TGTGCCAGCGGTTCTAGCGGGAGGAACAATGAGCAGTTCTTC.

The chain recombines TRBV11-2 with TRBJ2-7; TRBD2 aligns across 9 bases. Germline lookup yields CDR1 SGHAT and CDR2 FQNNGV. This CDR3 contains 17 residues. V trimming: 5 bases; J trimming: 4 bases; junction bases outside the gene matches: 15. CDR3: CASSARGGGSRRYEQYF. DNA of the CDR3: TGTGCCAGCAGCGCGCGGGGGGGCGGGAGTAGGCGGTACGAGCAGTACTTC.